The present T cell receptor beta chain was sequenced within a study of T-cell memory formation after mild COVID-19. TCRdb redid the calling of the 5' RACE reads with MiXCR, one entry per CDR3 protein. The sample yields 500,000 to 600,000 distinct CDR3 sequences, about a sixth seen once. This TCR derives from an adult woman who had mild COVID-19 (a few samples of this study predate the infection). Cell type and time point are not known. The sequencing sample was made of PBMCs or a T cell subset sorted from them (not recorded which).

Written as DNA, the CDR3 is TGCGCCAGCAGCTTGTCCGACCACAGGACGAATTCTGGCTACACCTTC. Protein: CASSLSDHRTNSGYTF. The rearrangement joins TRBV5-1 to TRBJ1-2; D is perhaps TRBD1 (5 bases). With 1 base removed from V and 7 bases from J, the gap between germline ends came to 20 bases. Per germline, CDR1 SGHRS and CDR2 YFSETQ. The length of the CDR3 is 16 residues.